This TCR beta chain was recovered during a study of post-analysis software for immune sequencing data (dated by TCRdb to about 2015). About the study as a whole: Disease courses on record covered relapsing-remitting, secondary progressive and progressive-relapsing multiple sclerosis, though some patients had no subtype annotation. The patient repertoires were compared against 10 to 12 previously published healthy control repertoires obtained from donors aged 6 to 25 years. A subset of samples was prepared in parallel using single-end sample barcoding, then pooled and co-amplified after Illumina adapter ligation.

TCR beta repertoires were profiled from peripheral blood of approximately 13 young patients with multiple sclerosis to demonstrate the VDJtools post-analysis software. Multiple sclerosis patients were children and adolescents aged roughly 6 to 16 years. This clonotype was recorded a few times. The antigen it binds to is not known. Base qualities were left out, and no much larger clone turns up one base away. The paper's findings and limits, for the study overall: The control group was slightly older than the multiple sclerosis patient group. Significantly lower normalized Chao1 diversity was found in multiple sclerosis patients than in controls, suggesting substantial peripheral T-cell clonal expansion. When samples were clustered directly using the F measure, samples prepared in the same batch co-clustered strongly, which prompted a batch-effect correction.

Library preparation was by PCR. For sequencing, an Illumina HiSeq 2500 was employed. Unique molecular identifiers were incorporated into TCR beta cDNA libraries to reduce PCR and sequencing biases. Roughly 0.5 million cDNA molecules were obtained per 1 to 10 million input T cells, so each molecule approximated one T cell. Patient libraries were prepared and sequenced with the same protocol used for the earlier healthy control dataset. Within a given batch, samples were prepared together, multiplexed and sequenced on the same HiSeq lane. The paper's data handling went like this. MIGEC was used to process the raw barcoded reads, and molecular identifier groups with only a single read were discarded before consensus assembly and CDR3 extraction. Clonotype tables were post-analysed with VDJtools, normalizing diversity by down-sampling all datasets to the smallest sample size. To correct batch-related cross-sample contamination, repertoire overlap clustering matched CDR3 amino acid sequences but not nucleotide sequences. TCRdb reran the public reads through fastp at Q25 and MiXCR, keeping productive beta chains. All rows with the same CDR3 protein become a single entry with the most common DNA and genes. The V and J calls follow TCRdb's processing rather than the paper's. This sample holds hundreds of thousands of distinct CDR3 sequences; 59% were observed only once. The ten most abundant clones make up over 9% of the sample.

Sequenced sample: blood. The TCR sequence derives from a girl aged 2-15 years with multiple sclerosis.

The nucleotide sequence reads as follows: TGTGCCACCAGCAGAGGACCGCAGGGAAGTTTTCAGCCCCAGCATTTT. This yields the protein CATSRGPQGSFQPQHF. The sequence joins TRBV15 to TRBJ1-5; the D gene is perhaps TRBD1, from 5 matching bases. CDR1 and CDR2 are drawn from the germline V gene (reference sequence): LNHNV, YYDKDF. The CDR3 sequence holds 16 residues, the cysteine and phenylalanine included. Only the CDR3 part of the read is kept: 48 bases, read in frame from the first base. Between the V and J ends, shortened by 1 base and 6 bases respectively, the junction contains 16 bases.